The 23 T cell receptor beta chains given below trace back to one sample, sequenced in a study of control samples from healthy donors and cancer patients. Some clones are missing from TCRdb's copy, which holds only in-frame ones; the method was immunoSEQ multiplex PCR. The sample includes around 42,000 clones, 70% to 90% seen only once; the top ten take about half. The sequencing input was blood. These receptors all come from a man aged 60 to 75 in good health.

This clone was seen a handful of times. This chain uses TRBV19 with TRBJ1-2; D is uncertain. The germline CDR1 and CDR2 sequences are LNHDA and SQIVND (reference sequence). The CDR3 loop spans 12 amino acids. V lost 5 bases, J lost 4 bases, and 8 bases lay in between. CDR3 DNA sequence: TGTGCCAGTAGTCCACGGCCCTATGGCTACACCTTC. As protein: CASSPRPYGYTF. The variable domain in full, completed from reference TRBV19 and TRBJ1-2, reads DGGITQSPKYLFRKEGQNVTLSCEQNLNHDAMYWYRQDPGQGLRLIYYSQIVNDFQKGDIAEGYSVSREKKESFPLTVTSAQKNPTAFYLCASSPRPYGYTFGSGTRLTVV.

This chain connects TRBV24-1 to TRBJ2-5; 7 positions agree with TRBD1. In germline, CDR1 is KGHDR, CDR2 SFDVKD. V dropped 7 bases and J dropped 1; count of bases not matched to a gene: 5. The CDR3 runs 14 residues. The CDR3 loop reads CATRPGQPQETQYF. The CDR3 DNA reads TGTGCCACCAGGCCGGGACAGCCCCAAGAGACCCAGTACTTC.

The rearrangement joins TRBV7-2 to TRBJ2-2, with D possibly TRBD1 on 7 matching bases. Trimming pared 3 bases from V and 2 bases from J, leaving 19 bases between. Germline CDR1 and CDR2: SGHTA and FQGNSA. This CDR3 has 18 residues. The CDR3 here is CASSLEGTVQINTGELFF. The CDR3 nucleotides read TGTGCCAGCAGCTTGGAGGGGACAGTCCAAATTAACACCGGGGAGCTGTTTTTT.

CDR3: CSVEVPRDNKGNEQYF. The CDR3 DNA reads as TGCAGCGTTGAAGTCCCCCGGGACAATAAGGGAAACGAGCAGTACTTC. The chain carries TRBV29-1 and TRBJ2-7; tentative D call: TRBD1 (6 bases). With 1 base removed from V and 5 bases from J, the gap between germline ends came to 21 bases. The CDR3 runs 16 residues. Germline V gene data show CDR1 as SQVTM and CDR2 as ANQGSEA.

V gene TRBV10-3 combines with J gene TRBJ2-3; the D gene is possibly TRBD2 (6 bases). The CDR3 is made up of 14 amino acids. The V and J ends lost 4 bases and 4 bases respectively, with 12 bases between them. Per the germline V gene, CDR1 is ENHRY and CDR2 is SYGVKD. This CDR3 reads CAISGLVSADTQYF. In nucleotides, the CDR3 is TGTGCCATCAGTGGACTAGTATCGGCAGATACGCAGTATTTT.

The chain recombines TRBV7-8 with TRBJ1-1, with 11 bases fitting TRBD1. Germline CDR1 SGHVS, CDR2 FQNEAQ. The CDR3 is 15 amino acids. The V gene end was trimmed by 1 base and the J gene end by 12 bases; junction bases not matched to a gene: 10. CDR3 residues: CASSLVGGTGGETFF. CDR3 nucleotides: TGTGCCAGCAGCTTAGTCGGGGGGACAGGGGGAGAAACTTTCTTT.

The CDR3 here is CASSQAAGSGANVLTF. The CDR3 nucleotides are TGCGCCAGCAGCCAAGCCGCAGGGTCTGGGGCCAACGTCCTGACTTTC. This chain uses TRBV4-3 with TRBJ2-6; possible D gene TRBD1, 5 bases. The CDR3 runs 16 residues. V was shortened by 1 base and J by 1 base, with 8 bases between the two germline ends. CDR1 and CDR2 from the germline V gene are LGHNA and YSLEER.

The gene calls are TRBV2 and TRBJ1-1, with a possible D match to TRBD1 (5 bases). Trimming stripped 6 bases from V and 0 bases from J, with 11 bases between. Germline V gives CDR1 SNHLY, CDR2 FYNNEI. The length of the CDR3 is 14 residues. DNA for the CDR3: TGTGCCAGCAGCCCCCAGGGCTTGAACACTGAAGCTTTCTTT. As protein: CASSPQGLNTEAFF.

The chain links TRBV7-2 to TRBJ1-2; the match to TRBD1 covers 9 bases. V lost 5 bases to trimming and J lost 7 bases; unmatched junction nucleotides: 11. Germline V gene sequence: CDR1 SGHTA, CDR2 FQGNSA. The CDR3 length is 15 residues. The CDR3 DNA reads as TGTGCCAGCAGCGAGTTGGGACAGGGTATAGGTGGCTACACCTTC. Translation: CASSELGQGIGGYTF.

The chain uses TRBV5-8 and TRBJ1-2; D uncertain. The CDR3 extends over 15 amino acids. The germline gives CDR1 SGHTS, CDR2 YDEGEE. Between the trimmed V and J ends, which lost 4 bases and 2 bases, there was a span of 15 bases. CDR3 protein: CASSTAGIQNYGYTF. Here the CDR3 DNA reads TGTGCCAGCAGCACGGCCGGTATACAGAACTATGGCTACACCTTC.

This clone has only one observation. The J gene is TRBJ1-2, the V gene TRBV5-4, with D maybe TRBD1 (6 bases). CDR3 length equals 14 residues. The V end lost 4 bases, the J end lost 2 bases, and 12 bases lay between the germline ends. CDR1 is SGHNT, CDR2 YYREEE, per germline (reference sequence). The CDR3 sequence is CASSPRQGNYGYTF. The DNA for the CDR3 is TGTGCCAGCAGCCCCCGCCAGGGGAACTATGGCTACACCTTC.

This chain links TRBV15 with TRBJ2-3; D is possibly TRBD2 (6 bases). The CDR3 sequence is 16 residues long. V was clipped by 1 base and J by 1 base, with 12 bases between them. The germline V gene encodes CDR1 LNHNV and CDR2 YYDKDF (reference sequence). In nucleotides, the CDR3 is TGTGCCACCAGCAGAGGGGATATAGCGGGCACAGATACGCAGTATTTT. This translates into CATSRGDIAGTDTQYF.

This clone was recorded a few times. The chain carries TRBV12-3 or TRBV12-4 and TRBJ1-2; the D gene is possibly TRBD1 (5 bases). The CDR3 runs to 13 residues. Trimming removed 1 base at V and 5 bases at J, with 8 bases between. CDR3 loop: CASSLVGGYGYTF. CDR3 in DNA: TGTGCCAGCAGTTTAGTCGGGGGATATGGCTACACCTTC.

This clone showed up just a few times. This chain connects TRBV28 to TRBJ1-5; the D gene is possibly TRBD1 (6 bases). V was pared by 5 bases and J by 6 bases, with 23 bases between. Germline V gene data show CDR1 as MDHEN and CDR2 as SYDVKM. The CDR3 sequence is 17 residues long. CDR3 sequence (DNA): TGTGCCAGCAGTCACAGAAACAGGGCCTCGTGGGCTCAGCCCCAGCATTTT. As protein: CASSHRNRASWAQPQHF.

V usage is TRBV7-2 and J usage is TRBJ2-7; perhaps TRBD2 as D (5 bases). The CDR3 has 15 amino acids. Germline CDR1 reads SGHTA; CDR2 reads FQGNSA. Trimming pared 2 bases from V and 7 bases from J, leaving 18 bases between. CDR3 residues: CASSLNAGTLGEQYF. The CDR3 coding sequence is TGTGCCAGCAGCTTAAACGCGGGTACCCTTGGGGAGCAGTACTTC. The whole variable domain, remainder taken from reference TRBV7-2 and TRBJ2-7, is GAGVSQSPSNKVTEKGKDVELRCDPISGHTALYWYRQSLGQGLEFLIYFQGNSAPDKSGLPSDRFSAERTGGSVSTLTIQRTQQEDSAVYLCASSLNAGTLGEQYFGPGTRLTVT.

This clone has a single count. V usage is TRBV6-2 or TRBV6-3 and J usage is TRBJ2-1; tentative D call: TRBD1 (5 bases). V shed 3 bases and J shed 0 bases, with 15 bases lying between them. The V gene's germline CDR1 is MNHEY and CDR2 SVGEGT. The CDR3 extends over 17 amino acids. The CDR3 DNA follows: TGTGCCAGCAGTTATTTAGGGCAGGGCCTCTCCTACAATGAGCAGTTCTTC. Protein sequence: CASSYLGQGLSYNEQFF.

The chain uses TRBV5-4 and TRBJ1-2; weak D call: TRBD1 (5 bases). V was pared by 5 bases and J by 5 bases, with 16 bases between. The CDR3 has 14 residues. Germline V gene lookup returns CDR1 SGHNT and CDR2 YYREEE (reference sequence). The CDR3 coding sequence is TGTGCCAGCAGGTTTGGAGGCAGGGTTTATGGCTACACCTTC. Protein: CASRFGGRVYGYTF.

This clone was seen a few times. The CDR3, as DNA: TGTGCCAGCTTATTATCGGGACAGATTTCCTATGGCTACACCTTC. Amino acid sequence: CASLLSGQISYGYTF. The chain recombines TRBV28 with TRBJ1-2; TRBD1 agrees at 7 bases. Germline CDR1 reads MDHEN; CDR2 reads SYDVKM. The ends lost 8 bases at V and 4 bases at J; junction bases unmatched: 13. The CDR3 loop spans 15 amino acids.

This chain joins TRBV5-4 and TRBJ2-2; D uncertain. Trimming stripped 4 bases from V and 13 bases from J, with 26 bases between. The CDR3 is made up of 16 amino acids. The germline CDR1 and CDR2 sequences are SGHNT and YYREEE (reference sequence). This CDR3 is CASSPFATGIKGRLFF. CDR3 nucleotide sequence: TGTGCCAGCAGCCCTTTCGCGACTGGTATCAAGGGAAGGCTGTTTTTT.

This chain links TRBV12-3 or TRBV12-4 with TRBJ1-5; a possible D gene is TRBD1 (5 bases). This CDR3 has 13 residues. V shed 7 bases and J shed 4 bases, with 11 bases lying between them. For the CDR3, the DNA is TGTGCCAGCACCCAACAGGAGAATCAGCCCCAGCATTTT. Translating it yields CASTQQENQPQHF.

V and J are TRBV7-8 and TRBJ1-6, with 10 bases that match TRBD1. The CDR3 consists of 15 residues. V lost 7 bases to trimming and J lost 5 bases; unmatched junction nucleotides: 5. CDR1 is SGHVS, CDR2 FQNEAQ, per germline. The CDR3 DNA sequence: TGTGCCAGCACTAGAGGGACAGGGGATAATTCACCCCTCCACTTT. Translated, it gives CASTRGTGDNSPLHF.

V is TRBV6-5 and J is TRBJ1-4; no definite D call. Trimming took off 5 bases at V and 2 bases at J, with 12 bases between the two ends. Germline-derived CDR1 and CDR2 are MNHEY and SVGAGI. The CDR3 covers 15 residues. CDR3 DNA: TGTGCCAGCAGTAATAAGGTTACGACTAATGAAAAACTGTTTTTT. Translated: CASSNKVTTNEKLFF.

Sample share makes this clone medium-sized (0.01 to 0.1%). The V and J genes are TRBV27 and TRBJ1-6; TRBD1 agrees at 11 bases. CDR3 length: 18 residues. With V trimmed by 3 bases and J by 3 bases, 7 bases remained unmatched. Germline V CDR1 and CDR2: MNHEY, SMNVEV (reference sequence). CDR3 DNA sequence: TGTGCCAGCAGTTTGCAAACCGGGACAGGGGGCTATAATTCACCCCTCCACTTT. Its protein product is CASSLQTGTGGYNSPLHF.